The entry below gives a single T cell receptor beta chain sequence along with its context. Its antigen is not known. Sequencing was performed with immunoSEQ multiplex PCR; in TCRdb, only in-frame clones are kept and a portion is missing. The sample consists of around 40,000 clones, roughly 91% of them appearing once. This sample was included in a study of OX40 agonist ivuxolimab in advanced cancers. Background on the study: Patients took ivuxolimab, an agonistic anti-OX40 (CD134) antibody. Recorded diagnoses for dose-escalation patients were hepatocellular carcinoma, melanoma, renal cell or head and neck cancer. Notes on the study in general: Blood T cells, both CD4+ and CD8+, expanded clonally by week 6 at 0.1 to 3.0 mg/kg.

Blood samples were obtained at baseline, cycle 4 day 1, and cycle 7 day 1. Per germline, CDR1 MDHEN and CDR2 SYDVKM. CDR3 length: 16 residues. The trim removed 1 base at V and 7 bases at J, leaving 8 bases unmatched. The chain joins TRBV28 to TRBJ2-1, with 9 bases matching TRBD2. This material consisted of CD4+ or CD8+ T cells sorted from blood, taken in a trial of the OX40 agonist ivuxolimab. This receptor was identified in an adult with an advanced solid tumor such as melanoma, head and neck, liver or kidney cancer. The CDR3 is CASSLFIAGAMNEQFF. CDR3 nucleotides: TGTGCCAGCAGTTTATTTATAGCGGGAGCTATGAATGAGCAGTTCTTC.